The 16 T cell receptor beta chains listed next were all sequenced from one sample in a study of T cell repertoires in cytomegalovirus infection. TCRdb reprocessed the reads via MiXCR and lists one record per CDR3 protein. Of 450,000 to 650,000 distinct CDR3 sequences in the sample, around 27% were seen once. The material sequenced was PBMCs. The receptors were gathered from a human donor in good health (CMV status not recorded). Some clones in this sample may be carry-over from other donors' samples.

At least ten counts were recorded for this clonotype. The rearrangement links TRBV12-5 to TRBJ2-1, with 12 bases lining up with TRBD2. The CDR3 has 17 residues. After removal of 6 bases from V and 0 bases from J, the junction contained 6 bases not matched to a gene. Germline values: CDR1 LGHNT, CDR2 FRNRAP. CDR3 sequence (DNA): TGTGCTAGTGGCCTGGGACTAGCGGGTAACTCCTACAATGAGCAGTTCTTC. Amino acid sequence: CASGLGLAGNSYNEQFF.

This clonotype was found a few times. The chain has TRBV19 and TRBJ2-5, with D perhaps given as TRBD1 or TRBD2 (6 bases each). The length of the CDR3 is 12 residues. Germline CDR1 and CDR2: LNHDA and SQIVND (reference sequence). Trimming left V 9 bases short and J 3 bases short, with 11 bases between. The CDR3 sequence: CASRRGEETQYF. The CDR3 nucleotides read TGTGCCAGCCGGAGGGGGGAAGAGACCCAGTACTTC.

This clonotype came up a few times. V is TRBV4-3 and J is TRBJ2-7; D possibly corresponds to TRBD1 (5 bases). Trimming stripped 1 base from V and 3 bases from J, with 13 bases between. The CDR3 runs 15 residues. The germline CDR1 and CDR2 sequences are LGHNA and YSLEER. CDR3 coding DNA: TGCGCCAGCAGCCAAGTCTTCGGACAACACTACGAGCAGTACTTC. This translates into CASSQVFGQHYEQYF.

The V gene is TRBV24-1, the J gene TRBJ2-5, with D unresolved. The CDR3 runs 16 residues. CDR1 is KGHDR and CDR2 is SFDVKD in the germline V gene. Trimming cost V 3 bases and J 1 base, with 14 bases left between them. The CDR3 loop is CATSDRTDLSQETQYF. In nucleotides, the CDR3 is TGTGCCACCAGTGATCGGACGGACCTTAGCCAAGAGACCCAGTACTTC.

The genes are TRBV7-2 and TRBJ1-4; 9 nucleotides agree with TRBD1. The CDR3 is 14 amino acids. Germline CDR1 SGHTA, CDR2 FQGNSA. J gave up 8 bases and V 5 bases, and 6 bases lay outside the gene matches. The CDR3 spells CASSTDRGGEKLFF. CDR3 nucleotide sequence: TGTGCCAGCAGCACGGACAGGGGTGGGGAAAAACTGTTTTTT.

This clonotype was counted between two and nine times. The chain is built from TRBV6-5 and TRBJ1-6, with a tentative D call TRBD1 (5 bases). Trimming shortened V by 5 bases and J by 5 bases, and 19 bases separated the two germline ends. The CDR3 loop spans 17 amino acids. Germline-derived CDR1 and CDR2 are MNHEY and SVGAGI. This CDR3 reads CASSPRRSGTDNSPLHF. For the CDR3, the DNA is TGTGCCAGCAGTCCTCGCAGGTCCGGGACGGATAATTCACCCCTCCACTTT.

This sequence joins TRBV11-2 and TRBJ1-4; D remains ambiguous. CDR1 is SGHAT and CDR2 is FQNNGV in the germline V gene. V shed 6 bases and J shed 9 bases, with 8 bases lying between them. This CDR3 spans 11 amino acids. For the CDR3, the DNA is TGTGCCAGCAGTGAAAGGCAAAAACTGTTTTTT. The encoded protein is CASSERQKLFF.

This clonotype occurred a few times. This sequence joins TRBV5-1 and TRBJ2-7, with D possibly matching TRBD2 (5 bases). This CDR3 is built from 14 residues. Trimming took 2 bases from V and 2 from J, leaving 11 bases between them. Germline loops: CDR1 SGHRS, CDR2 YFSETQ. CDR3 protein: CASSFRTGTYEQYF. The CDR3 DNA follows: TGCGCCAGCAGCTTTAGGACGGGAACCTACGAGCAGTACTTC.

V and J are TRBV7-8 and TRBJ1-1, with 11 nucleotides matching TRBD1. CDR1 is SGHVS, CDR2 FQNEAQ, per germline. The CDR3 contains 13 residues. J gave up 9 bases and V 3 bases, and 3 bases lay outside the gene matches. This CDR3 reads CASSFSDRGQAFF. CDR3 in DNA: TGTGCCAGCAGCTTCTCGGACAGGGGGCAAGCTTTCTTT.

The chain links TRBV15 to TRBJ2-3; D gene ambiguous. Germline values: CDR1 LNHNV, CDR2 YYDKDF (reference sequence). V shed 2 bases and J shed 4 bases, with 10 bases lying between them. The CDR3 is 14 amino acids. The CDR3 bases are TGTGCCACCAGCAGATGGCCCGATGCAGATACGCAGTATTTT. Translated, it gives CATSRWPDADTQYF.

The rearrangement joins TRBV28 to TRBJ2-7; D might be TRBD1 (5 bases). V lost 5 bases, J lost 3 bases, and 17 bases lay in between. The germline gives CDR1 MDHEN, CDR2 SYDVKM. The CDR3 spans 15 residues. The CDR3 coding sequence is TGTGCCAGCAGTCCGGACGGTCAGGGCCTCTACGAGCAGTACTTC. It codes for CASSPDGQGLYEQYF.

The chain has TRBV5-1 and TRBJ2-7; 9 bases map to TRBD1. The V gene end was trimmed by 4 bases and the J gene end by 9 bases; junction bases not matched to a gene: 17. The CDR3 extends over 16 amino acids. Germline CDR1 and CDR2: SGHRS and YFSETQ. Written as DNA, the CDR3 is TGCGCCAGCAGCCCATCCCGGACAGGGGTCCTCGGTCGGCAGTACTTC. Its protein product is CASSPSRTGVLGRQYF.

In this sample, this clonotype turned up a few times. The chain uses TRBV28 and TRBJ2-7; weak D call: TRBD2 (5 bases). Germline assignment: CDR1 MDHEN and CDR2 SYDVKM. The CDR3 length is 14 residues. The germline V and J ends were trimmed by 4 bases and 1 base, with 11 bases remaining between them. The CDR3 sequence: CASSYPSGSYEQYF. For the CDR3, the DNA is TGTGCCAGCAGTTATCCGAGCGGATCCTACGAGCAGTACTTC. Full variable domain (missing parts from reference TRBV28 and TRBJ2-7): DVKVTQSSRYLVKRTGEKVFLECVQDMDHENMFWYRQDPGLGLRLIYFSYDVKMKEKGDIPEGYSVSREKKERFSLILESASTNQTSMYLCASSYPSGSYEQYFGPGTRLTVT.

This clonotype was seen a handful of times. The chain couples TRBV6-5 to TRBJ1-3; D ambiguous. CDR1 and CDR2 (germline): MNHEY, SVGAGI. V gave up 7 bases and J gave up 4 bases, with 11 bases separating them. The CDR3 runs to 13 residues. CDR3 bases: TGTGCCAGCACCCCCGAAGTAGGAAACACCATATATTTT. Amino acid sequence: CASTPEVGNTIYF.

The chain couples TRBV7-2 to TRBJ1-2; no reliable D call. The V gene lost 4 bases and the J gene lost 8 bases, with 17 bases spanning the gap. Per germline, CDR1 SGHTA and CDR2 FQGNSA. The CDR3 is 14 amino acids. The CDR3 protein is CASSSRQGFQGYTF. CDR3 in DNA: TGTGCCAGCAGCTCCCGTCAAGGCTTTCAAGGCTACACCTTC.

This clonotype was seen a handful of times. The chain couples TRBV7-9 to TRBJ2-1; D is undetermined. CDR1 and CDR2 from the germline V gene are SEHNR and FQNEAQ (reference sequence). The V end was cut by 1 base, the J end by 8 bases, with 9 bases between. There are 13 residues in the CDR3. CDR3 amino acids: CASSLVPRDEQFF. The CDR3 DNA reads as TGTGCCAGCAGCTTAGTCCCCCGAGATGAGCAGTTCTTC.